This T cell receptor (beta chain) was profiled in a study of cytomegalovirus exposure and HLA in healthy donors. Study details: About 77 million unique TCRs from HLA-typed donors made up an early data release.

Study-level findings and limits: According to an earlier analysis, most TCR beta V segments yielded productive rearrangements about 90% or about 30% of the time.

Comment on this clone: Its antigen is unidentified. A read error may produce the germline difference seen at one junction end.

It was with 60 Vbeta and 13 Jbeta primers that the PCR ran. Generated by immunoSEQ multiplex PCR, the TCRdb table keeps only in-frame clones and is missing some. This sample's table reports some 120,000 clones. This CDR3 is 17 amino acids long. Germline-derived CDR1 and CDR2 are SGDLS and YYNGEE. This rearrangement joins TRBV9 to TRBJ1-3, with D perhaps TRBD1 (6 bases). The sequence was obtained from a man aged 25-45 years in good health and CMV-seronegative. The sequencing input was PBMCs. The CDR3 nucleotides read TGTGCCAGCAGCGCCGGTATGACAGGTATAGCTGGAAACATCATATATTTT. It encodes CASSAGMTGIAGNIIYF.